Listed below are T cell receptor beta chains from one sample, sequenced in a study of T-cell reconstitution after alpha-beta-depleted transplantation in children. In TCRdb, the PCR reads were re-called with MiXCR into one record per CDR3 protein. The table lists hundreds of thousands of distinct CDR3 sequences, 15% to 20% of them singletons. The specimen comprised PBMCs, mostly from graft donor cells, sampled 360 days after TCRalphabeta/CD19-depleted stem cell transplant. All receptors derive from a male patient between 2 and 10 years old who had a stem cell transplant for acute lymphoblastic leukemia, so the T cells may come from the graft donor. Each CDR3 is given with its conserved first and last residue. Fields, in order: V gene, D gene, clone size, J gene, CDR3 DNA, CDR3 protein. D genes are given only for firm matches. The listing skips clone size in some rows; elsewhere it reads once, few, many or a size class.

V gene: TRBV28
D gene: -
clone size: few
J gene: TRBJ1-5
CDR3 DNA: TGTGCCAGCAGTTTTGAGGGGAATCAGCCCCAGCATTTT
CDR3 protein: CASSFEGNQPQHF

V gene: TRBV30
D gene: -
clone size: few
J gene: TRBJ1-1
CDR3 DNA: TGTGCCTGGACAGACTACACTGAAGCTTTCTTT
CDR3 protein: CAWTDYTEAFF

V gene: TRBV29-1
D gene: TRBD2
clone size: few
J gene: TRBJ2-3
CDR3 DNA: TGCAGCGTTCCCTCCGGGACTAGCGGGAGAACAGATACGCAGTATTTT
CDR3 protein: CSVPSGTSGRTDTQYF

V gene: TRBV11-3
D gene: -
clone size: -
J gene: TRBJ2-1
CDR3 DNA: TGTGCCAGCAGCTCACGCCGGGCAGCGGCCTACAATGAGCAGTTCTTC
CDR3 protein: CASSSRRAAAYNEQFF

V gene: TRBV4-1
D gene: TRBD1
clone size: -
J gene: TRBJ2-2
CDR3 DNA: TGCGCCAGCAGCCAACCCCGAGGGGGCCTGGTAAACACCGGGGAGCTGTTTTTT
CDR3 protein: CASSQPRGGLVNTGELFF

V gene: TRBV7-2
D gene: TRBD2
clone size: -
J gene: TRBJ2-3
CDR3 DNA: TGTGCCAGCAGCTTTACTAGCGGGGGAGGCACAGATACGCAGTATTTT
CDR3 protein: CASSFTSGGGTDTQYF

V gene: TRBV4-3
D gene: -
clone size: -
J gene: TRBJ1-1
CDR3 DNA: TGCGCCAGCAGCCAAGATCGGCAGAACACTGAAGCTTTCTTT
CDR3 protein: CASSQDRQNTEAFF

V gene: TRBV11-2
D gene: -
clone size: -
J gene: TRBJ2-5
CDR3 DNA: TGTGCCAGCAGCTTAGGGGGACCGACCTTCGGGGAGACCCAGTACTTC
CDR3 protein: CASSLGGPTFGETQYF

V gene: TRBV20-1
D gene: TRBD1
clone size: few
J gene: TRBJ2-7
CDR3 DNA: TGCAGTGCTAGAGCCGCGGAGGACAGGGCCTACGAGCAGTACTTC
CDR3 protein: CSARAAEDRAYEQYF

V gene: TRBV28
D gene: TRBD2
clone size: -
J gene: TRBJ2-7
CDR3 DNA: TGTGCCAGCAGCCCCGGGACTAGCGGGTTCTCCTACGAGCAGTACTTC
CDR3 protein: CASSPGTSGFSYEQYF

V gene: TRBV29-1
D gene: -
clone size: many
J gene: TRBJ2-1
CDR3 DNA: TGCAGCGTTCGGGTTACCTCCTACAATGAGCAGTTCTTC
CDR3 protein: CSVRVTSYNEQFF

V gene: TRBV15
D gene: TRBD2
clone size: -
J gene: TRBJ2-7
CDR3 DNA: TGTGCCACCAGCAGAGGGACTAGCGAGACCTACGAGCAGTACTTC
CDR3 protein: CATSRGTSETYEQYF

V gene: TRBV27
D gene: TRBD2
clone size: -
J gene: TRBJ2-1
CDR3 DNA: TGTGCCAGCAGTTTAAGCGGGGTACTGGGAGAGAAGCAGTTCTTC
CDR3 protein: CASSLSGVLGEKQFF

V gene: TRBV5-1
D gene: -
clone size: many
J gene: TRBJ2-1
CDR3 DNA: TGCGCCAGCAGCTTGGGGCTAGGCGCCCCCTACAATGAGCAGTTCTTC
CDR3 protein: CASSLGLGAPYNEQFF

V gene: TRBV9
D gene: TRBD2
clone size: -
J gene: TRBJ2-7
CDR3 DNA: TGTGCCAGCAGCGTAGGACTAGCGGGAGGTGACGAGCAGTACTTC
CDR3 protein: CASSVGLAGGDEQYF

V gene: TRBV20-1
D gene: -
clone size: -
J gene: TRBJ1-1
CDR3 DNA: TGCAGTACCCGGGACATACTTGAGTTGAACACTGAAGCTTTCTTT
CDR3 protein: CSTRDILELNTEAFF

V gene: TRBV28
D gene: TRBD1
clone size: few
J gene: TRBJ1-1
CDR3 DNA: TGTGCCAGCAGTTCCCCCCGGACAGGGGACACTGAAGCTTTCTTT
CDR3 protein: CASSSPRTGDTEAFF

V gene: TRBV9
D gene: -
clone size: many
J gene: TRBJ2-1
CDR3 DNA: TGTGCCAGCAGCGCCCACAGGGCAATAGAAGGCAATGAGCAGTTCTTC
CDR3 protein: CASSAHRAIEGNEQFF

V gene: TRBV29-1
D gene: -
clone size: few
J gene: TRBJ2-5
CDR3 DNA: TGCAGCGCAACCGGGACTCCCGGTCAGACCCAGTACTTC
CDR3 protein: CSATGTPGQTQYF

V gene: TRBV12-3/TRBV12-4
D gene: TRBD2
clone size: few
J gene: TRBJ2-1
CDR3 DNA: TGTGCCAGCAGAGAGGCGGGAGGGCGTCGTGAGCAGTTCTTC
CDR3 protein: CASREAGGRREQFF

V gene: TRBV7-2
D gene: -
clone size: -
J gene: TRBJ2-1
CDR3 DNA: TGTGCCAGCAGCGAAGCGGGCCTGCCGGGTGAGCAGTTCTTC
CDR3 protein: CASSEAGLPGEQFF

V gene: TRBV10-3
D gene: TRBD1
clone size: -
J gene: TRBJ1-1
CDR3 DNA: TGTGCCACCACACGACAGGGTATGAACACTGAAGCTTTCTTT
CDR3 protein: CATTRQGMNTEAFF

V gene: TRBV5-1
D gene: -
clone size: many
J gene: TRBJ2-1
CDR3 DNA: TGCGCCAGCAGCTGGGAAACAAAGACGGACGATGAGCAGTTCTTC
CDR3 protein: CASSWETKTDDEQFF

V gene: TRBV20-1
D gene: -
clone size: many
J gene: TRBJ2-3
CDR3 DNA: TGCAGTGCTATCCTGAGACTAGGAGGAGATACGCAGTATTTT
CDR3 protein: CSAILRLGGDTQYF

V gene: TRBV6-2/TRBV6-3
D gene: TRBD2
clone size: -
J gene: TRBJ2-5
CDR3 DNA: TGTGCCAGCAGTTACTACGCGCGAGGGACTAGCGGGAGTCGGGAAAAAGAGACCCAGTACTTC
CDR3 protein: CASSYYARGTSGSREKETQYF

V gene: TRBV4-3
D gene: -
clone size: -
J gene: TRBJ2-1
CDR3 DNA: TGCGCCAGCAGCCAAGGCTCTAGATTGAGTGAGCAGTTCTTC
CDR3 protein: CASSQGSRLSEQFF